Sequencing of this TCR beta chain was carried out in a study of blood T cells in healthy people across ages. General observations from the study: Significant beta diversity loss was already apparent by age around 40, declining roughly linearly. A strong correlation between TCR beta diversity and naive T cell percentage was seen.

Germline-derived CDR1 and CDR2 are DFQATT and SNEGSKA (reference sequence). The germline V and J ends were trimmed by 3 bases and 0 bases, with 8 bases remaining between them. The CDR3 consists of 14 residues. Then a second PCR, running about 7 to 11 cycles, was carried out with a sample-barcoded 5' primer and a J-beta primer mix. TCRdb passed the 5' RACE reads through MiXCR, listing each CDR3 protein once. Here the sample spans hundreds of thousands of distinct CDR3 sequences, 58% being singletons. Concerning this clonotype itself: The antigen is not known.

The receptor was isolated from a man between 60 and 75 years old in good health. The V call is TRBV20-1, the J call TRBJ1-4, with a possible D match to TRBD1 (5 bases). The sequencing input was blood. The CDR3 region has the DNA TGCAGTGCTAGGGGACGGGCAACTAATGAAAAACTGTTTTTT. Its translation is CSARGRATNEKLFF.